Shown below are 25 T cell receptor beta chains from a single sample sequenced in a study of CD8+ T cells in alopecia areata. TCR sequencing used cDNA made by reverse transcription of extracted RNA. Here immunoSEQ multiplex PCR was the method, and the copy in TCRdb shows in-frame clones only, minus some. The sample has fewer than 200,000 clones; just under 60% are singletons. The sample consisted of CD4+ T cells sorted from blood, taken at week 0. These receptors were obtained from a human donor with alopecia areata.

This chain joins TRBV18 and TRBJ2-1; D is perhaps TRBD1 or TRBD2 (6 bases each). From germline, CDR1 is KGHSH and CDR2 LQKENI. The CDR3 runs to 15 residues. V gave up 3 bases and J gave up 3 bases, with 12 bases separating them. The CDR3 region has the DNA TGTGCCAGCTCACCCACGGGGGCCCGCTACAATGAGCAGTTCTTC. It yields the protein CASSPTGARYNEQFF.

Remarks on this clone: One junction end does not reproduce the germline sequence, and a read error may be involved. CDR3 in amino acids: CASSQVGGYSGTPLQF. Here the CDR3 DNA reads TGTGCCAGCAGCCAAGTAGGGGGGTACTCGGGGACACCCCTCCAGTTT. V is TRBV14 and J is TRBJ1-6, with D possibly matching TRBD1 (6 bases). The V gene's germline CDR1 is SGHDN and CDR2 FVKESK. There are 16 residues in the CDR3.

This clone has more than one count but fewer than ten. V gene TRBV7-2 combines with J gene TRBJ1-3, with D hard to call. V was shortened by 3 bases and J by 0 bases, with 9 bases between the two germline ends. CDR1 and CDR2 (germline): SGHTA, FQGNSA. CDR3 length: 15 amino acids. CDR3: CASSFLAGSGNTIYF. In DNA form, the CDR3 reads TGTGCCAGCAGCTTCCTTGCAGGCTCTGGAAACACCATATATTTT.

This sequence joins TRBV4-1 and TRBJ2-3; D may be TRBD1 (6 bases). CDR3 length equals 17 residues. Trimming removed 0 bases at V and 2 bases at J, with 15 bases between. The germline CDR1 and CDR2 sequences are MGHRA and YSYEKL. The CDR3 nucleotides are TGCGCCAGCAGCCAAGAGAAAAGGCAGGGACACACAGATACGCAGTATTTT. It encodes CASSQEKRQGHTDTQYF.

The genes are TRBV20-1 and TRBJ2-5; D is ambiguous. Trimming removed 5 bases at V and 7 bases at J, with 5 bases between. The CDR3 spans 9 residues. CDR1 DFQATT and CDR2 SNEGSKA come from the germline V gene (reference sequence). CDR3 sequence: CSAGGTQYF. The CDR3 region has the DNA TGCAGTGCTGGCGGGACCCAGTACTTC.

This clone appeared a few times. This chain joins TRBV7-7 and TRBJ2-2; 8 positions match TRBD1. After removal of 5 bases from V and 3 bases from J, the junction contained 2 bases not matched to a gene. This CDR3 has 14 amino acids. In germline, CDR1 is SSHAT, CDR2 FNYEAQ (reference sequence). The CDR3 here is CASSTTGDTGELFF. The CDR3 region has the DNA TGTGCCAGCAGCACGACAGGGGACACCGGGGAGCTGTTTTTT.

A few counts support this clone. This chain uses TRBV29-1 with TRBJ2-3, with D perhaps matching TRBD1 (5 bases). The CDR3 is made up of 14 amino acids. Trimming pared 2 bases from V and 1 base from J, leaving 10 bases between. Per the germline V gene, CDR1 is SQVTM and CDR2 is ANQGSEA. The CDR3 is CSVEQGGRTDTQYF. CDR3 in DNA: TGCAGCGTTGAACAGGGCGGCCGCACAGATACGCAGTATTTT.

The V call is TRBV27, the J call TRBJ1-2; TRBD1 matches at 9 bases. The CDR3 loop spans 14 amino acids. The ends lost 5 bases at V and 7 bases at J; junction bases unmatched: 8. Germline V gene data show CDR1 as MNHEY and CDR2 as SMNVEV (reference sequence). In nucleotides, the CDR3 is TGTGCCAGCAGTGGACAGGGGAGAGGGAGTGGCTACACCTTC. This translates into CASSGQGRGSGYTF.

The chain is built from TRBV29-1 and TRBJ1-1; TRBD1 is a possible D gene (5 bases). Per the germline V gene, CDR1 is SQVTM and CDR2 is ANQGSEA. V shed 4 bases and J shed 2 bases, with 8 bases lying between them. The CDR3 consists of 12 residues. The CDR3 DNA sequence: TGCAGCGTTGCGGGACCAAACACTGAAGCTTTCTTT. Protein product: CSVAGPNTEAFF.

The CDR3 DNA sequence: TGCGCCAGCAGCATCCCCGGGACAGGGGCCGATGAGCAGTTCTTC. This encodes CASSIPGTGADEQFF. V gene TRBV5-1 combines with J gene TRBJ2-1, with TRBD1 matching 10 bases. The CDR3 contains 15 residues. Germline CDR1 is SGHRS and CDR2 is YFSETQ. J gave up 8 bases and V 4 bases, and 9 bases lay outside the gene matches.

The genes are TRBV29-1 and TRBJ1-5; D remains ambiguous. The CDR3 runs 13 residues. Germline lookup yields CDR1 SQVTM and CDR2 ANQGSEA. Trimming took off 4 bases at V and 8 bases at J, with 15 bases between the two ends. The CDR3 spells CSVVTSRREPQHF. The DNA for the CDR3 is TGCAGCGTTGTTACCTCCAGGAGAGAGCCCCAGCATTTT. Filled out from reference TRBV29-1 and TRBJ1-5, the complete variable domain reads SAVISQKPSRDICQRGTSLTIQCQVDSQVTMMFWYRQQPGQSLTLIATANQGSEATYESGFVIDKFPISRPNLTFSTLTVSNMSPEDSSIYLCSVVTSRREPQHFGDGTRLSIL.

This clone turned up a few times. This sequence joins TRBV30 and TRBJ2-6, with D unresolved. This CDR3 has 14 residues. Germline loops: CDR1 GTSNPN, CDR2 SVGIG (reference sequence). V was cut by 0 bases and J by 0 bases, with 3 bases left in between. DNA of the CDR3: TGTGCCTGGAGTGTAACCTCTGGGGCCAACGTCCTGACTTTC. It codes for CAWSVTSGANVLTF.

The chain couples TRBV14 to TRBJ2-3; D is uncertain. CDR1 SGHDN and CDR2 FVKESK come from the germline V gene. This CDR3 spans 13 amino acids. Trimming left V 8 bases short and J 3 bases short, with 12 bases between. CDR3 nucleotide sequence: TGTGCCAGCGCCGTCCGGATGACAGATACGCAGTATTTT. It is translated as CASAVRMTDTQYF.

The rearrangement joins TRBV5-1 to TRBJ1-5, with D unresolved. The length of the CDR3 is 13 residues. Germline-derived CDR1 and CDR2 are SGHRS and YFSETQ. V gave up 1 base and J gave up 6 bases, with 8 bases separating them. CDR3 bases: TGCGCCAGCAGCTTGTTGGGCACTCAGCCCCAGCATTTT. The encoded protein is CASSLLGTQPQHF. The entire variable domain, with the rest obtained from reference TRBV5-1 and TRBJ1-5, is as follows: KAGVTQTPRYLIKTRGQQVTLSCSPISGHRSVSWYQQTPGQGLQFLFEYFSETQRNKGNFPGRFSGRQFSNSRSEMNVSTLELGDSALYLCASSLLGTQPQHFGDGTRLSIL.

The rearrangement joins TRBV6-1 to TRBJ1-1; no definite D call. With 5 bases removed from V and 1 base from J, the gap between germline ends came to 5 bases. Germline CDR1 and CDR2: MNHNS and SASEGT. This CDR3 has 12 residues. The CDR3 sequence is CASSLKNTEAFF. CDR3 DNA: TGTGCCAGCAGTCTGAAGAACACTGAAGCTTTCTTT.

This clone was observed a few times. V is TRBV5-1 and J is TRBJ1-1; 9 bases map to TRBD1. The V and J ends lost 4 bases and 0 bases, in that order; junction bases with no gene match: 4. Germline CDR1 SGHRS, CDR2 YFSETQ. CDR3 length: 15 residues. The DNA for the CDR3 is TGCGCCAGCAGCGTTAGACAGGGGGTGAACACTGAAGCTTTCTTT. It yields the protein CASSVRQGVNTEAFF.

The chain links TRBV30 to TRBJ1-5, with TRBD1 identical over 9 bases. CDR3 size: 15 residues. Per the germline V gene, CDR1 is GTSNPN and CDR2 is SVGIG (reference sequence). Losses at the gene ends were 3 bases for V and 4 bases for J; bases not matched to a gene: 7. The CDR3 loop is CAWRARDRENQPQHF. The CDR3 DNA reads TGTGCCTGGAGGGCCCGGGACAGGGAGAATCAGCCCCAGCATTTT.

The V and J genes are TRBV29-1 and TRBJ1-5, with D hard to call. Trimming took 4 bases from V and 0 from J, leaving 7 bases between them. The CDR3 is 13 residues long. Per germline, CDR1 SQVTM and CDR2 ANQGSEA. The CDR3 DNA is TGCAGCGTTGTGGGTGATAGCAATCAGCCCCAGCATTTT. Encoded protein: CSVVGDSNQPQHF.

The chain uses TRBV29-1 and TRBJ2-5, with D perhaps matching TRBD2 (5 bases). Germline lookup yields CDR1 SQVTM and CDR2 ANQGSEA. V was cut by 4 bases and J by 5 bases, with 23 bases left in between. CDR3 size: 16 residues. The CDR3 DNA is TGCAGCGTTGTTTACGACTATGGGGTACCGATGGAGACCCAGTACTTC. This encodes CSVVYDYGVPMETQYF. Full variable domain (outside the CDR3, taken from reference TRBV29-1 and TRBJ2-5): SAVISQKPSRDICQRGTSLTIQCQVDSQVTMMFWYRQQPGQSLTLIATANQGSEATYESGFVIDKFPISRPNLTFSTLTVSNMSPEDSSIYLCSVVYDYGVPMETQYFGPGTRLLVL.

The chain uses TRBV2 and TRBJ1-5; 7 nucleotides line up with TRBD1. The CDR3 has 14 amino acids. Germline CDR1 SNHLY, CDR2 FYNNEI. V lost 8 bases and J lost 5; bases outside the gene matches: 9. The CDR3: CASAERQGYQPQHF. CDR3 coding DNA: TGTGCCAGCGCCGAGCGACAGGGCTATCAGCCCCAGCATTTT.

This clone was seen more than once but under ten times. The chain carries TRBV25-1 and TRBJ2-2; D not resolved. This CDR3 region has 14 residues. From germline, CDR1 is MGHDK and CDR2 SYGVNS. V lost 1 base to trimming and J lost 7 bases, with 10 bases between them. CDR3 nucleotides: TGTGCCAGCAGTGAATCCGGGTGGGTCGGGGAGCTGTTTTTT. Translation: CASSESGWVGELFF.

The chain combines TRBV9 with TRBJ2-7; no definite D call. Germline CDR1 and CDR2: SGDLS and YYNGEE. V gave up 5 bases and J gave up 6 bases, with 18 bases separating them. The CDR3 is 14 amino acids. CDR3 coding DNA: TGTGCCAGCAGTAAAGGGCAAATCCCCTCCGAGCAGTACTTC. Its translation is CASSKGQIPSEQYF.

J is TRBJ2-3 and V is TRBV7-9; D perhaps matches TRBD2 (6 bases). The V gene's germline CDR1 is SEHNR and CDR2 FQNEAQ (reference sequence). CDR3 length: 16 residues. The ends were cut back, 5 bases at V and 1 base at J, with 16 bases in the middle. The CDR3 DNA reads as TGTGCCAGCAGCACCCGACTTACGGGGGGCACAGATACGCAGTATTTT. Its protein is CASSTRLTGGTDTQYF.

This clone was seen more than once but under ten times. This rearrangement joins TRBV11-2 to TRBJ2-5; D gene ambiguous. The CDR3 is 12 residues long. CDR1 and CDR2 (germline): SGHAT, FQNNGV. Trimming shortened V by 5 bases and J by 5 bases, and 9 bases separated the two germline ends. The CDR3 DNA reads as TGTGCCAGCAGCGTCGGCTTGGAGACCCAGTACTTC. Its protein product is CASSVGLETQYF.

This clone appeared a single time. The V gene is TRBV7-9, the J gene TRBJ2-6; D may be TRBD1 (5 bases). The CDR3 has 15 amino acids. Deletions cut 5 bases from V and 4 bases from J, with 12 bases between. Germline CDR1 reads SEHNR; CDR2 reads FQNEAQ (reference sequence). The CDR3: CASSPTGAGANVLTF. The CDR3 DNA sequence: TGTGCCAGCAGCCCTACAGGTGCGGGGGCCAACGTCCTGACTTTC.